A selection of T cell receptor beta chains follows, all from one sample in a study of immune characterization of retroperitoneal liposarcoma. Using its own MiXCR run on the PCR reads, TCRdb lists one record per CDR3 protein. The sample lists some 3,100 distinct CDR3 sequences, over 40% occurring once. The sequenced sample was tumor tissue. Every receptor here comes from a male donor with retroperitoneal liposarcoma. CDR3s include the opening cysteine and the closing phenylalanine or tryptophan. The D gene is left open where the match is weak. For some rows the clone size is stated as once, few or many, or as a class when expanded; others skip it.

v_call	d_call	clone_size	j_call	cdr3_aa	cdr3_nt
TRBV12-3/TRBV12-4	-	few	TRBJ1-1	CASGRGPSEAFF	TGTGCCAGCGGCCGTGGACCAAGTGAAGCTTTCTTT
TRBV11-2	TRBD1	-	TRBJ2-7	CASSLLGQGAREQYF	TGTGCCAGCAGCTTGTTAGGCCAGGGGGCGAGGGAGCAGTACTTC
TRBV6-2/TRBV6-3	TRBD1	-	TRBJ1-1	CASSYGTGSEAFF	TGTGCCAGCAGTTACGGGACAGGGAGCGAAGCTTTCTTT
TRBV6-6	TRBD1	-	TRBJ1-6	CASKTGSHSPLHF	TGTGCCAGCAAGACAGGGTCCCACTCACCCCTCCACTTT
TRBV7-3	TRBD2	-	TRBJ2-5	CASSLWGGGSAETQYF	TGTGCCAGCAGCTTATGGGGCGGGGGGAGTGCGGAGACCCAGTACTTC
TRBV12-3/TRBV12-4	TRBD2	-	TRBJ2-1	CASTPDQRGVEFF	TGTGCCAGCACCCCCGACCAGCGGGGGGTAGAGTTCTTC
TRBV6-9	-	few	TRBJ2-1	CASRVVGSSYNEQFF	TGTGCCAGCAGAGTCGTGGGAAGCTCCTACAATGAGCAGTTCTTC
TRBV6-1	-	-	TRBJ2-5	CAAGGETQYF	TGTGCCGCAGGCGGAGAGACCCAGTACTTC
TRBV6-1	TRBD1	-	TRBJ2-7	CASSFRDRSYEQYF	TGTGCCAGCAGTTTCCGGGACAGGAGCTACGAGCAGTACTTC
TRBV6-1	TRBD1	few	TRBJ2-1	CASSSGQGQETQFF	TGTGCCAGCAGTTCCGGACAGGGGCAAGAGACCCAGTTCTTC
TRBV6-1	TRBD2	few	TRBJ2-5	CASRVWGGQETQYF	TGTGCCAGCAGAGTATGGGGGGGCCAAGAGACCCAGTACTTC
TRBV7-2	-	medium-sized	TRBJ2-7	CASSTSGPPYEQYF	TGTGCCAGCAGCACCTCCGGTCCCCCCTACGAGCAGTACTTC
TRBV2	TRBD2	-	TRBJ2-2	CAIPRPHPYSGRWTGELFF	TGTGCCATTCCACGACCGCACCCCTATAGCGGGAGGTGGACCGGGGAGCTGTTTTTT
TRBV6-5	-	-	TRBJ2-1	CASRPGLYNEQFF	TGTGCCAGTAGACCGGGACTTTACAATGAGCAGTTCTTC
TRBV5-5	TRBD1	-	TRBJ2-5	CASSLAGTAIETQYF	TGTGCCAGCAGCTTGGCCGGGACAGCAATAGAGACCCAGTACTTC
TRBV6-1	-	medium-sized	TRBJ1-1	CASSEEGLANTEAFF	TGTGCCAGCAGTGAAGAGGGACTGGCGAACACTGAAGCTTTCTTT
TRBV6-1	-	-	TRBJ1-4	CASSGSLAGEKLFF	TGTGCCAGCAGCGGGTCCCTTGCTGGAGAAAAACTGTTTTTT
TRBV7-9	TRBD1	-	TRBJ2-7	CASGQGNYEQYF	TGTGCCAGCGGACAGGGGAACTACGAGCAGTACTTC
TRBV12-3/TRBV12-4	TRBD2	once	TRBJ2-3	CASSDGLAGGRDTQYF	TGTGCCAGCAGTGATGGACTAGCGGGGGGGCGAGATACGCAGTATTTT
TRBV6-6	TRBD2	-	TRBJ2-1	CASSSSGSGGEQFF	TGTGCCAGCAGTTCTAGCGGGAGCGGTGGTGAGCAGTTCTTC